The source of this T cell receptor (beta chain) is a study of blood T cell repertoires in COVID-19. Source study methods: Amplification of reference gene primers provided the estimated nucleated cell counts. Produced via immunoSEQ multiplex PCR; TCRdb's table is partial and in-frame only. Clone size and V and J calls were adopted from that table, with D and trimming inferred from the DNA. The sample contains 250,000 to 350,000 clones, 90% of which appear only once. Trimming stripped 7 bases from V and 10 bases from J, with 16 bases between. The germline gives CDR1 LGHDT, CDR2 YNNKEL (reference sequence). This CDR3 has 12 residues.

Sequenced sample: PBMCs or T cells enriched from blood (not recorded which). The genes are TRBV3-1 (or the pseudogene TRBV3-2) and TRBJ1-1; D is possibly TRBD1 (6 bases). The sequence came from a woman aged 18-29 years with acute COVID-19. CDR3 region: CASTSGGQRAFF. The CDR3 DNA sequence: TGTGCCAGCACTTCCGGGGGGCAACGAGCTTTCTTT.